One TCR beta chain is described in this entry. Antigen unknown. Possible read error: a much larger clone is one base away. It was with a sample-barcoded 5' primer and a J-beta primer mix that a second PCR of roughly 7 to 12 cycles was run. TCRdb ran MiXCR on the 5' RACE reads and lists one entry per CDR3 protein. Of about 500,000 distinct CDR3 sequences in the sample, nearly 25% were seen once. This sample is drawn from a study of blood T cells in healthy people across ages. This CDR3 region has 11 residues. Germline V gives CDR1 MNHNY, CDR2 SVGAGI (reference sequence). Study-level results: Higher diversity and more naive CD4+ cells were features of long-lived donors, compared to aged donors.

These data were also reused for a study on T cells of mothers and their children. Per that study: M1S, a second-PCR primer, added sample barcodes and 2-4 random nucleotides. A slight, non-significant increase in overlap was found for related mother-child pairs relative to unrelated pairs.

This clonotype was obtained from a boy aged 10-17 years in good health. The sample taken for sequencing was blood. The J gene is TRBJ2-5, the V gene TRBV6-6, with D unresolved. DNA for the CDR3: TGTGCCAGCAGTTTCAAGAATGAGCAGTTGTTC. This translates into CASSFKNEQLF.